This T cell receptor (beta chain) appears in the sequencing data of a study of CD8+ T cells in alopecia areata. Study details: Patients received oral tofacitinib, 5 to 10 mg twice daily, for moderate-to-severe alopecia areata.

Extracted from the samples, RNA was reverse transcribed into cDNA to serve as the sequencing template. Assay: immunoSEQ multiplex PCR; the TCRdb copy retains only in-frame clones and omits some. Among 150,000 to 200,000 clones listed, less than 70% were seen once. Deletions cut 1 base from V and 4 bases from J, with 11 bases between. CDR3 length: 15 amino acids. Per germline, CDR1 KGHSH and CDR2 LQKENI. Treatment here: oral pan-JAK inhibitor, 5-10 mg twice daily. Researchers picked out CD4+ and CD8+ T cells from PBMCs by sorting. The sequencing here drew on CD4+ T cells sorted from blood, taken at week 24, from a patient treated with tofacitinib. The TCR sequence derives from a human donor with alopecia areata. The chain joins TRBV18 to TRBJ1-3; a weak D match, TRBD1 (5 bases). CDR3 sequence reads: CASSPQWDGGNTIYF. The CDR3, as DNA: TGTGCCAGCTCACCACAATGGGACGGCGGAAACACCATATATTTT.